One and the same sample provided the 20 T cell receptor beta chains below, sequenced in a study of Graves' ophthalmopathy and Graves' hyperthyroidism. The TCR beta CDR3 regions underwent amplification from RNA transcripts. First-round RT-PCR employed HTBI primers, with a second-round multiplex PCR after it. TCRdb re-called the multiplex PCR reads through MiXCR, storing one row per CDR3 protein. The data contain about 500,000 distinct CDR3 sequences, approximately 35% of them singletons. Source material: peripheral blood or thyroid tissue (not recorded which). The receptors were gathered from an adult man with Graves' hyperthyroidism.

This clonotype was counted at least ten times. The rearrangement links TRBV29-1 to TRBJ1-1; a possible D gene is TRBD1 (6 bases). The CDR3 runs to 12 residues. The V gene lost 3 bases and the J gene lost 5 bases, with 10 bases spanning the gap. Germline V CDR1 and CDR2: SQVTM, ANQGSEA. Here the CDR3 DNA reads TGCAGCGTTGACTCCAGGGGAACTGAAGCTTTCTTT. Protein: CSVDSRGTEAFF.

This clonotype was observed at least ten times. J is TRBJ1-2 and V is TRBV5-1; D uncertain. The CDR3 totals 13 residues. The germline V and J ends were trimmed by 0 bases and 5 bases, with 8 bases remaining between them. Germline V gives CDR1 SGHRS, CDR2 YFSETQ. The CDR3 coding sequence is TGCGCCAGCAGCTTGGCCCGAGGATATGGCTACACCTTC. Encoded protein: CASSLARGYGYTF.

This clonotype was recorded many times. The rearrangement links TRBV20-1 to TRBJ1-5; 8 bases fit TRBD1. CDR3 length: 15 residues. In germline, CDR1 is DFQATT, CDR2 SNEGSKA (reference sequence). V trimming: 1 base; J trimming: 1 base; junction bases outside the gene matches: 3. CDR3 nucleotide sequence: TGCAGTGCTAGAGTTGGGACAGGAAGCAATCAGCCCCAGCATTTT. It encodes CSARVGTGSNQPQHF.

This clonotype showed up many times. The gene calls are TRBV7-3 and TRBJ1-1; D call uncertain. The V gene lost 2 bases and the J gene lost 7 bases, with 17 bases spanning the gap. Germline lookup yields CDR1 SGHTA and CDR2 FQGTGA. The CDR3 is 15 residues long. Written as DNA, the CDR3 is TGTGCCAGCAGCTTATGGGTCCAGGACTTTCTTGAAGCTTTCTTT. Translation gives CASSLWVQDFLEAFF.

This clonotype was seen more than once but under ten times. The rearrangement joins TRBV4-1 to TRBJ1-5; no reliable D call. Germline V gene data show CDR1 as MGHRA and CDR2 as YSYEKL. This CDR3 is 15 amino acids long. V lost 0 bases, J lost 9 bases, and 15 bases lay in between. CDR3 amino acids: CASSQDVGGTRPQHF. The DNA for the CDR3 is TGCGCCAGCAGCCAAGATGTGGGCGGAACGAGGCCCCAGCATTTT.

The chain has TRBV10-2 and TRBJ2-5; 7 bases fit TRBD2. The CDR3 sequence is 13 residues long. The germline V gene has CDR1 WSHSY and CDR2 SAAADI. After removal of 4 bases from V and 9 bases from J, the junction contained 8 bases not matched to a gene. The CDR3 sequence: CASSGAQGGPQYF. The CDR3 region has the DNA TGCGCCAGCAGTGGAGCCCAGGGAGGGCCCCAGTACTTC.

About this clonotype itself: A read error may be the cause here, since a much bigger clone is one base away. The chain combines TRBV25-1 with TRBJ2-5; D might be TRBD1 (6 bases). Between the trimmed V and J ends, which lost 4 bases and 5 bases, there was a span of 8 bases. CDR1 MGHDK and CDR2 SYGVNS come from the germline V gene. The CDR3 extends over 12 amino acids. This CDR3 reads CASSADRETQYF. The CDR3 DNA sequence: TGTGCCAGCAGTGCAGACAGGGAGACCCAGTACTTC.

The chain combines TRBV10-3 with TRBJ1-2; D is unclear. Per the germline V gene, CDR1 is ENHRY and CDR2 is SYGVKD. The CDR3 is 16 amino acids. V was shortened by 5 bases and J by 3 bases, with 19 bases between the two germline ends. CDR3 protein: CAISPPEWKLDYGYTF. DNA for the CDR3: TGTGCCATCAGTCCCCCTGAATGGAAGTTGGACTATGGCTACACCTTC.

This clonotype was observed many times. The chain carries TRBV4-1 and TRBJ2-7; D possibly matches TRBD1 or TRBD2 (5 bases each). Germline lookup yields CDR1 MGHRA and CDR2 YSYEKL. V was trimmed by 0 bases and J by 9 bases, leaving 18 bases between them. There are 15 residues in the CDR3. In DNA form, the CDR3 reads TGCGCCAGCAGCCAAGAGGAGGCGGGCCTAAGGGGGCAGTACTTC. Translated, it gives CASSQEEAGLRGQYF.

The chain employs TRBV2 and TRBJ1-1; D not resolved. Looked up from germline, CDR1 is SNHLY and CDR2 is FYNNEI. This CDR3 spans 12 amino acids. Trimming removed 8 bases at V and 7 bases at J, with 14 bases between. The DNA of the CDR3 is TGTGCCAGCGACATCCCGGGAATTGAAGCTTTCTTT. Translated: CASDIPGIEAFF.

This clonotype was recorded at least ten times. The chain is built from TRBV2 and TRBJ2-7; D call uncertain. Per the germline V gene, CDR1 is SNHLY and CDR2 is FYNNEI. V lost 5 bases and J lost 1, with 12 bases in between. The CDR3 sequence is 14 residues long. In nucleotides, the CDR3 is TGTGCCAGCAGTTTCTCCGGTGGGTCCTACGAGCAGTACTTC. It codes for CASSFSGGSYEQYF. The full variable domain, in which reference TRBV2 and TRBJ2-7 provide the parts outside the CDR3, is EPEVTQTPSHQVTQMGQEVILRCVPISNHLYFYWYRQILGQKVEFLVSFYNNEISEKSEIFDDQFSVERPDGSNFTLKIRSTKLEDSAMYFCASSFSGGSYEQYFGPGTRLTVT.

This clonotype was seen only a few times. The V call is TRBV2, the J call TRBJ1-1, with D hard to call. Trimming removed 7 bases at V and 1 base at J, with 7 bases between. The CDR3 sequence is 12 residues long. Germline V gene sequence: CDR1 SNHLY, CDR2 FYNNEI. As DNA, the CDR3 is TGTGCCAGCATCGGGGAGAACACTGAAGCTTTCTTT. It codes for CASIGENTEAFF. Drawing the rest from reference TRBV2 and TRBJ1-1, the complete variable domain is EPEVTQTPSHQVTQMGQEVILRCVPISNHLYFYWYRQILGQKVEFLVSFYNNEISEKSEIFDDQFSVERPDGSNFTLKIRSTKLEDSAMYFCASIGENTEAFFGQGTRLTVV.

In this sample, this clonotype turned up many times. CDR3 loop: CSARDRTGGYEQYF. CDR3 nucleotides: TGCAGTGCTAGAGATCGCACAGGGGGCTACGAGCAGTACTTC. The rearrangement uses TRBV20-1 and TRBJ2-7; 8 nucleotides match TRBD1. The CDR3 totals 14 residues. CDR1 DFQATT and CDR2 SNEGSKA come from the germline V gene (reference sequence). V shed 0 bases and J 3 bases; nucleotides not matched to a gene: 4.

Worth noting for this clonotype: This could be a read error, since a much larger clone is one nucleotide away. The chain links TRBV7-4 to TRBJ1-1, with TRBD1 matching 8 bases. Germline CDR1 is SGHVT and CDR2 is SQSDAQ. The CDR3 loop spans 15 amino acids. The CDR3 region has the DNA TGTGCCAGCAGCCCCGGACAGGGTTGGAACTCTGAAGCTTTCTTT. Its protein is CASSPGQGWNSEAFF.

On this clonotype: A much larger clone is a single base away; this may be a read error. The CDR3 region is CASSLELLGREETQYF. For the CDR3, the DNA is TGTGCCAGCAGCTTAGAACTTCTCGGGAGGGAAGAGACCCAGTACTTC. V and J are TRBV11-1 and TRBJ2-5; 8 positions match TRBD2. Germline CDR1 reads SGHAT; CDR2 reads FQDESV (reference sequence). V lost 1 base to trimming and J lost 3 bases; unmatched junction nucleotides: 7. The CDR3 is 16 amino acids. The whole variable domain, remainder taken from reference TRBV11-1 and TRBJ2-5, is EAEVAQSPRYKITEKSQAVAFWCDPISGHATLYWYRQILGQGPELLVQFQDESVVDDSQLPKDRFSAERLKGVDSTLKIQPAELGDSAMYLCASSLELLGREETQYFGPGTRLLVL.

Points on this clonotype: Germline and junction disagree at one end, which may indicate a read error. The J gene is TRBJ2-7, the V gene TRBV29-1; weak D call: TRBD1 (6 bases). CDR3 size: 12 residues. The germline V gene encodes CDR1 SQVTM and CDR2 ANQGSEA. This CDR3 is CSVGGQSYEQHF. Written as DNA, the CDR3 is TGCAGCGTTGGAGGACAGAGCTACGAGCAGCACTTC.

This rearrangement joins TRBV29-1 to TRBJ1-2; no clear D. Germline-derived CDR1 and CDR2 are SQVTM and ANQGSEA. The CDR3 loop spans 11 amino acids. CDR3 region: CSDPQNYGYTF. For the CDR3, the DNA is TGCAGTGACCCACAGAACTATGGCTACACCTTC.

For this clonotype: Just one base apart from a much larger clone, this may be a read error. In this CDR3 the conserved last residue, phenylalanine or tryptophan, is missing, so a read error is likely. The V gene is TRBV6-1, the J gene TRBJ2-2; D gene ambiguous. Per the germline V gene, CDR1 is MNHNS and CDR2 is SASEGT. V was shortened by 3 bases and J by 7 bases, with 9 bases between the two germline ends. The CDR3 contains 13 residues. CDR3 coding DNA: TGTGCCAGCAGTGACCAGAAGAACGGGGAGCTGTTTTCT. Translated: CASSDQKNGELFS.

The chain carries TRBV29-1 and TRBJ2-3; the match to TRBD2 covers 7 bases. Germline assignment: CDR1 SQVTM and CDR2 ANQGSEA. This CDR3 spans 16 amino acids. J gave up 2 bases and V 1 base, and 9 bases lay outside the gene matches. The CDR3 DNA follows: TGCAGCGTTGAAGGTTTAGCGGGTGCCTTCACAGATACGCAGTATTTT. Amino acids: CSVEGLAGAFTDTQYF.

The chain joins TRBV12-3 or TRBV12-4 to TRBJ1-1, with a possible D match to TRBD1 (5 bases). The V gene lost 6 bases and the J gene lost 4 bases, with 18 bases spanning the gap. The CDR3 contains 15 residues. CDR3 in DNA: TGTGCCAGCAGCCCCTGGGGGAGGGGTAGCACTGAAGCTTTCTTT. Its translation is CASSPWGRGSTEAFF.